This T cell receptor beta chain comes out of a study of blood T cell repertoires in COVID-19. This table comes from immunoSEQ multiplex PCR, and its TCRdb copy is limited to in-frame clones, with some not included. The sample contains about 250,000 clones, roughly 80% of which appear only once. The CDR3 sequence is 16 residues long. Losses at the gene ends were 4 bases for V and 0 bases for J; bases not matched to a gene: 7. Germline CDR1 is MGHRA and CDR2 is YSYEKL. The rearrangement joins TRBV4-1 to TRBJ2-3, with 7 bases that match TRBD1. The TCR sequence derives from an elderly man with acute or convalescent COVID-19. The sequenced material came from peripheral blood. In DNA, the CDR3 is TGCGCCAGCAGCCGTGGGACAGTCTCTAGCACAGATACGCAGTATTTT. Amino acid sequence: CASSRGTVSSTDTQYF.